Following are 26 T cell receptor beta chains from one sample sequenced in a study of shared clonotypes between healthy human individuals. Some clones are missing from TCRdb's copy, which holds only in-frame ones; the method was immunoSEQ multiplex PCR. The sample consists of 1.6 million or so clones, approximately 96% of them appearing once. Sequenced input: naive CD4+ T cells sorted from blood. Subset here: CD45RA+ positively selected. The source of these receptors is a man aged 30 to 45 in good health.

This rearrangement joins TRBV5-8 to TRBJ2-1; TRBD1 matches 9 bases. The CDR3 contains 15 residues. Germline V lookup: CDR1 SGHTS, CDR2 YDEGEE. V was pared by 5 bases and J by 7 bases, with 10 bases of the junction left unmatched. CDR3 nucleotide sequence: TGTGCCAGCAGGGCGCGGGACAGGGATATTAATGAGCAGTTCTTC. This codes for CASRARDRDINEQFF.

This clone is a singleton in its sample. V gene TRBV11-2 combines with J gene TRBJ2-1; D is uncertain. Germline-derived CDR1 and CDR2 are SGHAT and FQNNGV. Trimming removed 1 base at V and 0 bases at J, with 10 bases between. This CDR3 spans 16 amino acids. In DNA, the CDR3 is TGTGCCAGCAGCTTAGTGTGGCGTCCCTCCTACAATGAGCAGTTCTTC. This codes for CASSLVWRPSYNEQFF.

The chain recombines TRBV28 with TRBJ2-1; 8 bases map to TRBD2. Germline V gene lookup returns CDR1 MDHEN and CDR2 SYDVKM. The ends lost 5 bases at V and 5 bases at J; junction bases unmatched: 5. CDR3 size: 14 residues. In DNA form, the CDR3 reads TGTGCCAGCAGTCGGTCTAGCGGGCACAATGAGCAGTTCTTC. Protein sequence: CASSRSSGHNEQFF.

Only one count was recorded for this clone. The CDR3 DNA sequence: TGTGCCAGCTCACCACCGGGGGTATTACCTGAAGCTTTCTTT. This encodes CASSPPGVLPEAFF. V usage is TRBV18 and J usage is TRBJ1-1; a weak D match, TRBD1 (5 bases). CDR1 is KGHSH and CDR2 is LQKENI in the germline V gene. The CDR3 runs 14 residues. The V end was cut by 0 bases, the J end by 6 bases, with 11 bases between.

The CDR3 bases are TGTGCCAGCAGTTTGTTGGGACAGGGGTTCTCCTACGAGCAGTACTTC. It yields the protein CASSLLGQGFSYEQYF. The chain couples TRBV27 to TRBJ2-7, with 10 bases aligning to TRBD1. There are 16 residues in the CDR3. The germline gives CDR1 MNHEY, CDR2 SMNVEV (reference sequence). V shed 3 bases, J shed 0 bases, and the junction held 5 bases outside the gene matches.

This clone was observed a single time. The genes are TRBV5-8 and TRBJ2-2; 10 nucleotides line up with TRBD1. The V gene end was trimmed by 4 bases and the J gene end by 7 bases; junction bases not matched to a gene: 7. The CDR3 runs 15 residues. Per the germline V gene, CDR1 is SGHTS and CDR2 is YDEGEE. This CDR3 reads CASSRGQGPGGELFF. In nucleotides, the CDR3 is TGTGCCAGCAGCAGGGGACAGGGGCCCGGCGGGGAGCTGTTTTTT. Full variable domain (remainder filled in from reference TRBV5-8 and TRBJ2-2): EAGVTQSPTHLIKTRGQQATLRCSPISGHTSVYWYQQALGLGLQFLLWYDEGEERNRGNFPPRFSGRQFPNYSSELNVNALELEDSALYLCASSRGQGPGGELFFGEGSRLTVL.

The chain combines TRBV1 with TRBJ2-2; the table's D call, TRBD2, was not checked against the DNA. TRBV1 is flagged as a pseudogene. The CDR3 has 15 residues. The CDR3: CTSSQTNRGSGELFF. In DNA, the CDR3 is TGCACCAGCAGCCAAACGAATAGAGGCTCCGGGGAGCTGTTTTTT.

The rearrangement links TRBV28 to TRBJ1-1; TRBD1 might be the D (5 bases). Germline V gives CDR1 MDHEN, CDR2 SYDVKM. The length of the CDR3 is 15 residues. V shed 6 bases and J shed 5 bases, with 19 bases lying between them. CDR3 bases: TGTGCCAGCAGCCGAAGTACAGGATCGGGGACTGAAGCTTTCTTT. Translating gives CASSRSTGSGTEAFF.

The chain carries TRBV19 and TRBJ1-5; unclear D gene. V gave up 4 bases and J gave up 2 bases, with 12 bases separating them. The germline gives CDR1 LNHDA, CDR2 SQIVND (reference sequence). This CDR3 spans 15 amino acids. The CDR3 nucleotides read TGTGCCAGTAGTAGCCGAGCAAGGGGCAATCAGCCCCAGCATTTT. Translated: CASSSRARGNQPQHF.

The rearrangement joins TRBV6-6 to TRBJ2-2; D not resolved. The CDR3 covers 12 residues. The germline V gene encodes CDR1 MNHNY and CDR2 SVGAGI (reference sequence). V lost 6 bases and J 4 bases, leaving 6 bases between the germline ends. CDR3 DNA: TGTGCCAGCAGCCAATTCACCGGGGAGCTGTTTTTT. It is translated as CASSQFTGELFF.

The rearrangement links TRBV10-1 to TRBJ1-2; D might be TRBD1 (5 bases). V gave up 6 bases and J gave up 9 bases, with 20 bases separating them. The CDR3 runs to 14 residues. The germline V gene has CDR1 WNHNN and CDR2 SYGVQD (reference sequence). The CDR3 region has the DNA TGCGCCAGCAGCCCAGATCCAGGGTTGCGCAGCTACACCTTC. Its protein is CASSPDPGLRSYTF.

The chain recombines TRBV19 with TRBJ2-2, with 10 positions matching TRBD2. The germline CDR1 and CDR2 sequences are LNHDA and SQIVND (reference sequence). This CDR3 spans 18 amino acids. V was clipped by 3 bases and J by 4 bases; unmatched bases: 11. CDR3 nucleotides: TGTGCCAGTAGTATCCCCAGCGGGAGGGCCCGTGGCACCGGGGAGCTGTTTTTT. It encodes CASSIPSGRARGTGELFF.

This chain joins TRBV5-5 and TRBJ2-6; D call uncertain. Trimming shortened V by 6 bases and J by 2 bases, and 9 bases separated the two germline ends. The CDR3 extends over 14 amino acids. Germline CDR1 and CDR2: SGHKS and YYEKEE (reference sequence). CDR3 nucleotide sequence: TGTGCCAGCATCGAAATAACTGGGGCCAACGTCCTGACTTTC. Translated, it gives CASIEITGANVLTF.

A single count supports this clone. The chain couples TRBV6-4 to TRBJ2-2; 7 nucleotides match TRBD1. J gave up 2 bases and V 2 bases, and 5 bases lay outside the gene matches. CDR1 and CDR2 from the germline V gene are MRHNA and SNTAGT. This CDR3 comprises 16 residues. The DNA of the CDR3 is TGTGCCAGCAGTGACGAGGGGGCAACAAACACCGGGGAGCTGTTTTTT. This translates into CASSDEGATNTGELFF.

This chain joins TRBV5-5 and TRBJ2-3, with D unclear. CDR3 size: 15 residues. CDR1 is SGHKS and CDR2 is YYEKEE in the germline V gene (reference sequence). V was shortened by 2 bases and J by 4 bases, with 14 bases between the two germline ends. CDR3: CASSFRGSIADTQYF. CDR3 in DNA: TGTGCCAGCAGCTTTCGTGGTAGCATCGCAGATACGCAGTATTTT.

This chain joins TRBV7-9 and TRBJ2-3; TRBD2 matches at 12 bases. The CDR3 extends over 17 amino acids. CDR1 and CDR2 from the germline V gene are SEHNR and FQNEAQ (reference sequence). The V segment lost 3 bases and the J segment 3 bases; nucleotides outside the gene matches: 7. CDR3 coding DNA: TGTGCCAGCAGCTTTATTCCAACTAGCGGGAGGACAGATACGCAGTATTTT. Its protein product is CASSFIPTSGRTDTQYF.

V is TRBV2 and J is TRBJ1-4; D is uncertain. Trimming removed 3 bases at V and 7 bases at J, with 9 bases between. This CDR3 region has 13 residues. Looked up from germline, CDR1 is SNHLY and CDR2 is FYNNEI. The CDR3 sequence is CASSDDGGEKLFF. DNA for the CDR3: TGTGCCAGCAGTGATGATGGTGGTGAAAAACTGTTTTTT.

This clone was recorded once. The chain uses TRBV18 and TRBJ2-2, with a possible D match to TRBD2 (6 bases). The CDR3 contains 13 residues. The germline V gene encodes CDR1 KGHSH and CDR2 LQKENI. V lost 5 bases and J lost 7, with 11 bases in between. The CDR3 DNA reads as TGTGCCAGCTCAAAGGGAGGCGGCGGGGAGCTGTTTTTT. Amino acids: CASSKGGGGELFF.

The CDR3 sequence is CASSSFAGQGTEAFF. The CDR3 DNA is TGTGCCAGCAGCTCCTTTGCCGGACAGGGAACTGAAGCTTTCTTT. The rearrangement links TRBV5-5 to TRBJ1-1, with 8 bases matching TRBD1. Germline CDR1 SGHKS, CDR2 YYEKEE (reference sequence). Trimming took 3 bases from V and 5 from J; bases not matched to a gene: 9. The CDR3 sequence is 15 residues long.

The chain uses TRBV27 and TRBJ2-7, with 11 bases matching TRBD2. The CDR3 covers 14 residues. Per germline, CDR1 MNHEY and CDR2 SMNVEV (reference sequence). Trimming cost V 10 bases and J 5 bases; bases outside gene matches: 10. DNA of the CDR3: TGTGCCACCAAACTAGCGGGAGCGTCCCACGAGCAGTACTTC. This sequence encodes CATKLAGASHEQYF.

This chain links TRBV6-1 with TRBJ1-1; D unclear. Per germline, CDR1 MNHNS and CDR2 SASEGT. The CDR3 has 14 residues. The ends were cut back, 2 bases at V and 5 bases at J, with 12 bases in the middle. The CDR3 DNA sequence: TGTGCCAGCAGTGAACCCGGGAGTGGAACTGAAGCTTTCTTT. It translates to CASSEPGSGTEAFF.

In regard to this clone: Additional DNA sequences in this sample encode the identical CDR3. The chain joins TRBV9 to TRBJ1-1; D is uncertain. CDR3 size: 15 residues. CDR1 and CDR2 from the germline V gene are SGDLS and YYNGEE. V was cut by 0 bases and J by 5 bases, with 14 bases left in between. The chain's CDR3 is CASSVDGQGGTEAFF. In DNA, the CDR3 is TGTGCCAGCAGCGTAGATGGGCAAGGCGGGACTGAAGCTTTCTTT.

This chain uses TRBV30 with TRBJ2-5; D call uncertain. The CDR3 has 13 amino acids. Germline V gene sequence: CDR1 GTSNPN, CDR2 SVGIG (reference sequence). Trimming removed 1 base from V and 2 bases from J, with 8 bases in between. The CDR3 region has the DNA TGTGCCTGGAGTGGGAGAAAACAAGAGACCCAGTACTTC. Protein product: CAWSGRKQETQYF.

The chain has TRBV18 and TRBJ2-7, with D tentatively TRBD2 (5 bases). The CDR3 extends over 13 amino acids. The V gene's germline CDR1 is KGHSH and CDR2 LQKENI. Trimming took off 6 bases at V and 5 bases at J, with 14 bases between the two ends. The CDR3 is CASSRGLEDEQYF. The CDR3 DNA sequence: TGTGCCAGCTCCCGTGGGCTGGAGGACGAGCAGTACTTC.

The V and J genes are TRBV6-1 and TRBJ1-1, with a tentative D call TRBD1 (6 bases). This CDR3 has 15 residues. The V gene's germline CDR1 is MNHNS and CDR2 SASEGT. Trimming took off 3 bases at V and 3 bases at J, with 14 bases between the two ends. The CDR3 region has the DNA TGTGCCAGCAGTGACCCCAGGGGTTTGTACACTGAAGCTTTCTTT. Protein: CASSDPRGLYTEAFF.

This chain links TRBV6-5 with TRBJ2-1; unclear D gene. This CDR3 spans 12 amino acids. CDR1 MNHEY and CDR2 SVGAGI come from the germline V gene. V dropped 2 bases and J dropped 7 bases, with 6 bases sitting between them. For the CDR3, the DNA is TGTGCCAGCAGTTACATCGGAAATGAGCAGTTCTTC. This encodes CASSYIGNEQFF.